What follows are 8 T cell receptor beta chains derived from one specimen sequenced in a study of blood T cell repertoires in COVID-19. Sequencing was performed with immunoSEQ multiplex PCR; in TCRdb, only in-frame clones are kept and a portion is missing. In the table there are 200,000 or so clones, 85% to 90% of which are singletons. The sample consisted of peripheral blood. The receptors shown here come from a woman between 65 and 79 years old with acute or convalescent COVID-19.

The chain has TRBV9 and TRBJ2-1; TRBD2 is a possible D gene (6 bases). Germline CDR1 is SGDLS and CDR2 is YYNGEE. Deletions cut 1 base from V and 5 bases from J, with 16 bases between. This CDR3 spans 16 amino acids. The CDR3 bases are TGTGCCAGCAGCGTATACCCCGGGCGGGGAGACAATGAGCAGTTCTTC. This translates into CASSVYPGRGDNEQFF.

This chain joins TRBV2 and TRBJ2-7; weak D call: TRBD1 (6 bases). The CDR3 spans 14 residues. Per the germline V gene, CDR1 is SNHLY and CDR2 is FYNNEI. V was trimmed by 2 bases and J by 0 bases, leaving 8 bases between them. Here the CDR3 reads CASSEQGPSYEQYF. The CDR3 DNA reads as TGTGCCAGCAGTGAACAGGGGCCCTCCTACGAGCAGTACTTC.

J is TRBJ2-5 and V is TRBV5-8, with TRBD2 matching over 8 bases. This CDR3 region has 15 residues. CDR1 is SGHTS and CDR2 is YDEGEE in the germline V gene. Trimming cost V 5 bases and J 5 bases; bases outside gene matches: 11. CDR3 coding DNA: TGTGCCAGCAGGTTCGGGGGGGCCCGCGGGGAGACCCAGTACTTC. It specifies CASRFGGARGETQYF. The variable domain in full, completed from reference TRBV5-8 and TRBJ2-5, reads EAGVTQSPTHLIKTRGQQATLRCSPISGHTSVYWYQQALGLGLQFLLWYDEGEERNRGNFPPRFSGRQFPNYSSELNVNALELEDSALYLCASRFGGARGETQYFGPGTRLLVL.

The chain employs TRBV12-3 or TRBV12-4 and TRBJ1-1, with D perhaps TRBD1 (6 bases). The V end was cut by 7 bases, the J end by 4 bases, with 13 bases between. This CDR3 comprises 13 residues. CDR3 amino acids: CASKLQGITEAFF. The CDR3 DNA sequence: TGTGCCAGCAAATTGCAGGGGATCACTGAAGCTTTCTTT.

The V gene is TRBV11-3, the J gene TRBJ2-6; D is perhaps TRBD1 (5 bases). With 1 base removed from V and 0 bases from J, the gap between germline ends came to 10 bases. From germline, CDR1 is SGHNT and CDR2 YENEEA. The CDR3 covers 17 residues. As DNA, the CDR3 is TGTGCCAGCAGCTTAGTACAGGCTCCCTCTGGGGCCAACGTCCTGACTTTC. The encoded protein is CASSLVQAPSGANVLTF.

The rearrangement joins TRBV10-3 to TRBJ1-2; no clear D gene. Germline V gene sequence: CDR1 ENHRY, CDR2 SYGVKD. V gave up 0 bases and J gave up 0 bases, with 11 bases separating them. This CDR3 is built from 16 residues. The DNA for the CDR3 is TGTGCCATCAGTGAGTCGAATCTGGGCTCTAACTATGGCTACACCTTC. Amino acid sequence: CAISESNLGSNYGYTF.

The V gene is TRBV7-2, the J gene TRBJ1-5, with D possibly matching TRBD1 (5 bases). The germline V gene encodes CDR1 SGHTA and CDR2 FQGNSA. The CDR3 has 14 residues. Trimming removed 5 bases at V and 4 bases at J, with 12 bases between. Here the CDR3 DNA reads TGTGCCAGCAGCCACGGGGAGGGGAATCAGCCCCAGCATTTT. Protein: CASSHGEGNQPQHF.

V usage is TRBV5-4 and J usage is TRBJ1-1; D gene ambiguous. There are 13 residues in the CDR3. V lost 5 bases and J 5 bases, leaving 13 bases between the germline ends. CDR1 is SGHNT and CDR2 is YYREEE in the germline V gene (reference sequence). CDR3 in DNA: TGTGCCAGCAGTCGCCAGTCGGGGACTGAAGCTTTCTTT. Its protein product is CASSRQSGTEAFF.